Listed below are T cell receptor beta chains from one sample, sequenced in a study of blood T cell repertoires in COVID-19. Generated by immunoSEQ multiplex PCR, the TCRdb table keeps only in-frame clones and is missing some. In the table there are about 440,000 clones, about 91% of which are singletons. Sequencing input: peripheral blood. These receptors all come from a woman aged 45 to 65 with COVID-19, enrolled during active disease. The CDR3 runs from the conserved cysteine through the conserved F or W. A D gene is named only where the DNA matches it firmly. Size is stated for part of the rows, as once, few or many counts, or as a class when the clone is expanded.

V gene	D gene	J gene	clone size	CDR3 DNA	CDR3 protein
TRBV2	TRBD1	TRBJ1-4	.	TGTGCCAGCAGTGAAAGCAGGGGGGCAACTAATGAAAAACTGTTTTTT	CASSESRGATNEKLFF
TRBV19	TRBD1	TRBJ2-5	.	TGTGCCAGTAGTAAGGACAGGGACGAGACCCAGTACTTC	CASSKDRDETQYF
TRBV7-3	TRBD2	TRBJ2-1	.	TGTGCCAGCAGCTTAGTGGGGGGGTCCGGTGAGCAGTTCTTC	CASSLVGGSGEQFF
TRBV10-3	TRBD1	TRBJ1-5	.	TGTGCCATCAGTCGGGACAGGGAAAAGCCCCAGCATTTT	CAISRDREKPQHF
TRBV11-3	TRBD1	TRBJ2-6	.	TGTGCCAGCAGCTCCGGAGGGGGACAGGGTTTATCTGGGGCCAACGTCCTGACTTTC	CASSSGGGQGLSGANVLTF
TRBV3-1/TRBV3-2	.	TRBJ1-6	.	TGTGCCAGCAGTTCCGTCGGGTTCCCCCTCCACTTT	CASSSVGFPLHF
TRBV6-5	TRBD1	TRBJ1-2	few	TGTGCCAGCAGTTTCAGGGGGGATGGCTACACCTTC	CASSFRGDGYTF
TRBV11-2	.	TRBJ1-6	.	TGTGCCAGCAGCCGTGACGGGTATAATTCACCCCTCCACTTT	CASSRDGYNSPLHF
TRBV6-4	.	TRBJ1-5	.	TGTGCCAGCAGTGACTCCGTTAATCAGCCCCAGCATTTT	CASSDSVNQPQHF
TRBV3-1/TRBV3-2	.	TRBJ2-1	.	TGTGCCAGCAGCCAAGATTTGGCGGGGAAGCAGTTCTTC	CASSQDLAGKQFF
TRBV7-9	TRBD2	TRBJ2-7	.	TGTGCCAGCAGCGCCGCAGGGACTAGCGGGGAGAAATTCTACGAGCAGTACTTC	CASSAAGTSGEKFYEQYF
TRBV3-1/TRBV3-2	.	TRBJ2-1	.	TGTGCCAGCAGCCAAGGCCCCAGCAATGAGCAGTTCTTC	CASSQGPSNEQFF
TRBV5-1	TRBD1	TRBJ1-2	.	TGCGCCAGCAGCTTGACAGGGGAGGCGGATGGCTACACCTTC	CASSLTGEADGYTF
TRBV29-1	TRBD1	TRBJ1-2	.	TGCAGCGTTGACTTCGGACAGGGTGAACCGCTTGGTGGCTACACCTTC	CSVDFGQGEPLGGYTF
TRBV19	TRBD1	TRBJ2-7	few	TGTGCCAGTAGTATAAGACAGGGTTCTGACGAGCAGTACTTC	CASSIRQGSDEQYF
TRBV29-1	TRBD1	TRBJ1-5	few	TGCAGCGTTGAGACAGGGGGCGGTCAGCCCCAGCATTTT	CSVETGGGQPQHF
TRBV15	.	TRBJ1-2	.	TGTGCCACCAGCAGAGCAAACGGGGGTGGCTACACCTTC	CATSRANGGGYTF
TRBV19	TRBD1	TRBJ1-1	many	TGTGCCAGTAATCCGACAGGGGGCTTGAACACTGAAGCTTTCTTT	CASNPTGGLNTEAFF
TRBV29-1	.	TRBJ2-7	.	TGCAGCGTCCTAGACCCGGCTCACCTGGACTACGAGCAGTACTTC	CSVLDPAHLDYEQYF
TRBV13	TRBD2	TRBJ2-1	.	TGTGCCAGCAGCCAGACTAGCGGGGCTTACAATGAGCAGTTCTTC	CASSQTSGAYNEQFF
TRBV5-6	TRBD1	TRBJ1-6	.	TGTGCCAGCAGCCGGGACAGGAGGAATTCACCCCTCCACTTT	CASSRDRRNSPLHF
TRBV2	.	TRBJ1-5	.	TGTGCCAGCAGTGAGACAGGATCGCAGCCCCAGCATTTT	CASSETGSQPQHF
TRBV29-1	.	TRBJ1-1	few	TGCAGCGTTGAGAGAGGGAACACTGAAGCTTTCTTT	CSVERGNTEAFF
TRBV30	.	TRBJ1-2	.	TGTGCCTGGAGTGTAAATGTCGGAAAAGGGGATGGCTACACCTTC	CAWSVNVGKGDGYTF
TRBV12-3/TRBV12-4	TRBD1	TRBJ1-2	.	TGTGCCAGCAGCGAGCAGACAGGGAAAGGCTACACCTTC	CASSEQTGKGYTF
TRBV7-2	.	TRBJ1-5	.	TGTGCCAGCACCCTAGGGGGGGCTAGCAATCAGCCCCAGCATTTT	CASTLGGASNQPQHF
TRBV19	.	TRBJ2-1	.	TGTGCCAGTAGTATAATCAATGGGGGCGGTGAGCAGTTCTTC	CASSIINGGGEQFF
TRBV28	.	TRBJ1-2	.	TGTGCCAGCGGTGACAGGTTAGACTATGGCTACACCTTC	CASGDRLDYGYTF
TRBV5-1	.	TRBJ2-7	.	TGCGCCAGCAGCCCTGAGACAGAGCACTACGAGCAGTACTTC	CASSPETEHYEQYF
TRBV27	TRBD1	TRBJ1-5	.	TGTGCCAGCAGTAACACAGGGGGTGGCAATCAGCCCCAGCATTTT	CASSNTGGGNQPQHF
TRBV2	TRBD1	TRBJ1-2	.	TGTGCCAAAGAGGCCCCGGACAGGGGAGAAGGCTACACCTTC	CAKEAPDRGEGYTF
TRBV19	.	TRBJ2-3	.	TGTGCCAGTAGTATAAGCCCGGGGTCGAGGGATACGCAGTATTTT	CASSISPGSRDTQYF
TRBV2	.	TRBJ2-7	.	TGTGCCAGCAGTGAGGGACACGGATACGAGCAGTACTTC	CASSEGHGYEQYF
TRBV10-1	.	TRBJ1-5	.	TGCGCCAGCAGTGCTAGAAAGGATCAGCCCCAGCATTTT	CASSARKDQPQHF
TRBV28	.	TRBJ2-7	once	TGTGCCAGCAGACCGGGGACTTTCTACGAGCAGTACTTC	CASRPGTFYEQYF
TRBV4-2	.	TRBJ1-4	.	TGTGCCAGCAGCTCGGTCGAAGGGGTGGCTAATGAAAAACTGTTTTTT	CASSSVEGVANEKLFF
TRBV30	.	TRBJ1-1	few	TGTGCCTGGAGTGTAGGGTCGGGAACTGAAGCTTTCTTT	CAWSVGSGTEAFF
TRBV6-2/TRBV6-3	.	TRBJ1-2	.	TGTGCCAGCAGTGCCGGGTATTATGGCTACACCTTC	CASSAGYYGYTF
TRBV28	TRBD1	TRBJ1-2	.	TGTGCCAGCAGCTCCGACGTTAGGGACAGGGCCGGCGGCTACACCTTC	CASSSDVRDRAGGYTF
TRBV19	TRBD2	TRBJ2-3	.	TGTGCCAGTTCCCCCCTGCGGGGGGGCCCAGATACGCAGTATTTT	CASSPLRGGPDTQYF
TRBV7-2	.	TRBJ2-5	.	TGTGCCAGCAGCCTAGTGGGGGCGACGGAGACCCAGTACTTC	CASSLVGATETQYF
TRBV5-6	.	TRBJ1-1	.	TGTGCCAGTCGAGGGTGGACGAACACTGAAGCTTTCTTT	CASRGWTNTEAFF
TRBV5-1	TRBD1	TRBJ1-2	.	TGCGCCAGCAACCAGGGACAGGGCTATGATGGCTACACCTTC	CASNQGQGYDGYTF
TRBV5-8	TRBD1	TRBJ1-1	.	TGTGCCAGCAGCTTGGATGGGACAGGGATGACTGAAGCTTTCTTT	CASSLDGTGMTEAFF
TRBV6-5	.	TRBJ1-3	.	TGTGCCAACTCCTCTGGAAACACCATATATTTT	CANSSGNTIYF
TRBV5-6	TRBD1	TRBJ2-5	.	TGTGCCAGCAGCTTGCCGGGACAGGGTCAAGAGACCCAGTACTTC	CASSLPGQGQETQYF
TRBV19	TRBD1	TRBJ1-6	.	TGTGCCAGTAGTTTTTGGGACAGGCGTAATTCACCCCTCCACTTT	CASSFWDRRNSPLHF
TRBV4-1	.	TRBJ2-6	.	TGCGCCAGCAGCCTTACAGGGTCTGGGGCCAACGTCCTGACTTTC	CASSLTGSGANVLTF
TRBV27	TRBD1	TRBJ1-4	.	TGTGCCAGCAGTCCCCGGACAGGGACTAATGAAAAACTGTTTTTT	CASSPRTGTNEKLFF
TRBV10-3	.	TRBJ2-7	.	TGTGCCATCAGTTCCTCCGGAGCCTACGAGCAGTACTTC	CAISSSGAYEQYF
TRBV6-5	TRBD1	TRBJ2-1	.	TGTGCCAGCAGCCGGGACAGGGGGGGTAATGAGCAGTTCTTC	CASSRDRGGNEQFF
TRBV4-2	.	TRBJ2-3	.	TGTGCCAGCAGCCAAGGGCAGGCCACAGATACGCAGTATTTT	CASSQGQATDTQYF
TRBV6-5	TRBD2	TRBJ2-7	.	TGTGCCAGCCGTACTAGCGGGGCTTCGGTCGACGAGCAGTACTTC	CASRTSGASVDEQYF
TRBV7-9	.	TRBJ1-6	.	TGTGCCAGCAGCATTCGGGGGGGAAATAATTCACCCCTCCACTTT	CASSIRGGNNSPLHF
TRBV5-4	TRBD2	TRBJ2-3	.	TGTGCCAGCAGCAGGGGACTAGCGGGGGTTAGCACAGATACGCAGTATTTT	CASSRGLAGVSTDTQYF
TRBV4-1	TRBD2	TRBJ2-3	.	TGCGCCAGCAGCCAAAATCAGACTAGCGGGCCAGATACGCAGTATTTT	CASSQNQTSGPDTQYF